The entry below gives a single T cell receptor (beta chain) sequence along with its context. The antigen is not known. With UMI labels, 5' RACE was used to prepare the TRB cDNA libraries. From the 5' RACE reads, TCRdb lists one entry per CDR3 protein and no DNA. The sample data list 100,000 to 150,000 distinct CDR3 sequences. All CD8+ T cell subsets were sorted in triplicate at 330,000 or so cells each. Cells that were CD45RO-CCR7+CD27+CD95- constituted naive CD8+ T cells. This entry belongs to a study of CXCR3-negative and CXCR3-positive naive CD8 T cells. Study-wide results and caveats: Higher TRB CDR3 hydrophobicity marked CXCR3-positive naive cells relative to CXCR3-negative naive cells. Both naive subsets showed comparably high diversity, and memory CD8+ cells showed much lower diversity.

Germline V CDR1 and CDR2: SNHLY, FYNNEI. This CDR3 contains 15 residues. The chain employs TRBV2 and TRBJ2-2; TCRdb proposes TRBD1, but this gene call is untestable without DNA. This receptor was identified in a human donor in good health. Some clones in this sample may be carry-over from other donors' samples. The source material was naive CXCR3- CD8+ T cells from blood. As to subset: CD45RO-CCR7+CD27+CD95- naive CD8+ T cells lacking CXCR3 (TNR3-). The CDR3 reads CASSPPGVGTGELFF.